The 14 T cell receptor beta chains reported below all come from one sample, sequenced in a study of T-cell reconstitution after alpha-beta-depleted transplantation in children. Unique molecular identifiers tagged the TCRbeta library. TCRdb ran MiXCR on the PCR reads and lists one entry per CDR3 protein. The table includes about 540,000 distinct CDR3 sequences, 18% detected once. The specimen was PBMCs from the stem cell graft donor, collected from the stem cell graft. The origin of the receptors is a human donor who donated a stem cell graft to a child with acute lymphoblastic leukemia.

This chain uses TRBV20-1 with TRBJ2-7; D possibly corresponds to TRBD2 (5 bases). The V end lost 1 base, the J end lost 4 bases, and 14 bases lay between the germline ends. Germline V lookup: CDR1 DFQATT, CDR2 SNEGSKA (reference sequence). CDR3 length: 14 amino acids. DNA for the CDR3: TGCAGTGCTAGAGTTAAGACTATTAAATACGAGCAGTACTTC. Translation gives CSARVKTIKYEQYF.

The chain uses TRBV13 and TRBJ2-7; 10 bases are a match to TRBD2. Trimming removed 5 bases from V and 3 bases from J; junction bases left unmatched: 10. Germline V CDR1 and CDR2: PRHDT, FYEKMQ (reference sequence). The CDR3 sequence is 16 residues long. For the CDR3, the DNA is TGTGCCAGCAGCGCAGAGCTAGCGGGGGTACACTACGAGCAGTACTTC. Translated: CASSAELAGVHYEQYF. The complete variable domain, with remaining parts taken from reference TRBV13 and TRBJ2-7, reads AAGVIQSPRHLIKEKRETATLKCYPIPRHDTVYWYQQGPGQDPQFLISFYEKMQSDKGSIPDRFSAQQFSDYHSELNMSSLELGDSALYFCASSAELAGVHYEQYFGPGTRLTVT.

This clonotype was detected a few times. This chain links TRBV4-1 with TRBJ2-7, with D perhaps assigned TRBD1 or TRBD2 (5 bases each). The CDR3 consists of 15 residues. Germline assignment: CDR1 MGHRA and CDR2 YSYEKL. The germline V and J ends were trimmed by 1 base and 3 bases, with 13 bases remaining between them. In DNA, the CDR3 is TGCGCCAGCAGCCAAGGTCTCGGGGCCCTCTACGAGCAGTACTTC. It codes for CASSQGLGALYEQYF.

This clonotype was seen ten or more times. This sequence joins TRBV18 and TRBJ2-6; no clear D. Germline V gene sequence: CDR1 KGHSH, CDR2 LQKENI. The V and J ends lost 8 bases and 1 base respectively, with 6 bases between them. The CDR3 is 13 residues long. This chain's CDR3 is CASSPSGANVLTF. CDR3 sequence (DNA): TGTGCCAGCAGTCCATCTGGGGCCAACGTCCTGACTTTC.

This clonotype came up a few times. This chain joins TRBV20-1 and TRBJ1-1, with no clear D. CDR1 and CDR2 from the germline V gene are DFQATT and SNEGSKA (reference sequence). V was cut by 0 bases and J by 11 bases, with 16 bases left in between. This CDR3 is built from 13 residues. This chain's CDR3 is CSARDRGRVGAFF. CDR3 bases: TGCAGTGCTAGAGATCGTGGGAGGGTGGGCGCTTTCTTT.

The table lists this clonotype with a few counts. The rearrangement joins TRBV4-2 to TRBJ2-2; D is perhaps TRBD1 (5 bases). Trimming removed 0 bases at V and 2 bases at J, with 10 bases between. CDR3 length: 16 residues. CDR1 and CDR2 from the germline V gene are LGHNA and YNFKEQ. The CDR3 reads CASSQEPRVNTGELFF. The CDR3 DNA reads TGTGCCAGCAGCCAAGAGCCCAGGGTCAACACCGGGGAGCTGTTTTTT.

CDR3 in DNA: TGCGCCAGCACCGGACAGGTCGATGCGACCACGCAGTATTTT. Residues: CASTGQVDATTQYF. V gene TRBV5-1 combines with J gene TRBJ2-3; 7 bases are a match to TRBD1. Germline V gene data show CDR1 as SGHRS and CDR2 as YFSETQ. Trimming cost V 6 bases and J 9 bases; bases outside gene matches: 13. The CDR3 contains 14 residues.

The rearrangement links TRBV21-1 to TRBJ1-1. TRBV21-1 is an annotated pseudogene. The CDR3 extends over 15 amino acids. The CDR3 spells CASSKEYSLNTEAFF. DNA for the CDR3: TGTGCCAGCAGCAAAGAGTACAGTTTGAACACTGAAGCTTTCTTT.

This clonotype was detected a few times. The chain has TRBV7-8 and TRBJ1-5; no clear D gene. This CDR3 comprises 15 residues. Germline lookup yields CDR1 SGHVS and CDR2 FQNEAQ. V was pared by 0 bases and J by 7 bases, with 13 bases between. The CDR3: CASSLAAAGLQPQHF. Here the CDR3 DNA reads TGTGCCAGCAGCTTAGCGGCAGCGGGGTTGCAGCCCCAGCATTTT.

The rearrangement joins TRBV9 to TRBJ2-2; D not certain. V lost 2 bases to trimming and J lost 0 bases, with 2 bases between them. This CDR3 is built from 13 residues. Germline CDR1 SGDLS, CDR2 YYNGEE. The CDR3 protein is CASSVPNTGELFF. In nucleotides, the CDR3 is TGTGCCAGCAGCGTGCCGAACACCGGGGAGCTGTTTTTT.

The rearrangement links TRBV4-1 to TRBJ1-2, with D possibly being TRBD1 (5 bases). Between the trimmed V and J ends, which lost 1 base and 4 bases, there was a span of 7 bases. CDR1 and CDR2 from the germline V gene are MGHRA and YSYEKL. The CDR3 covers 13 residues. The CDR3 DNA is TGCGCCAGCAGCCAAGGTGGGGGCTATGGCTACACCTTC. Translation gives CASSQGGGYGYTF.

The table lists this clonotype with a few counts. This chain connects TRBV6-8 to TRBJ2-1; D possibly uses TRBD1 or TRBD2 (5 bases each). The CDR3 contains 19 residues. The germline V gene encodes CDR1 MNHGY and CDR2 SAAAGT. The germline V and J ends were trimmed by 4 bases and 5 bases, with 27 bases remaining between them. Here the CDR3 reads CASSSLSDTGTEPHNEQFF. DNA for the CDR3: TGTGCCAGCAGTTCCTTATCAGATACCGGGACCGAGCCCCACAATGAGCAGTTCTTC.

DNA of the CDR3: TGTGCCAGTAGTCTAGCCCTAGCGGGTTGGGGTGAGCAGTTCTTC. Residues: CASSLALAGWGEQFF. J is TRBJ2-1 and V is TRBV19, with TRBD2 matching 8 bases. V lost 5 bases and J lost 9; bases outside the gene matches: 12. Looked up from germline, CDR1 is LNHDA and CDR2 is SQIVND (reference sequence). The CDR3 has 15 residues.

The chain has TRBV30 and TRBJ1-1; D ambiguous. The CDR3 has 16 residues. V shed 3 bases and J shed 0 bases, with 17 bases lying between them. Germline CDR1 reads GTSNPN; CDR2 reads SVGIG (reference sequence). The CDR3 spells CAWRPWVWVMNTEAFF. DNA for the CDR3: TGTGCCTGGAGACCCTGGGTGTGGGTCATGAACACTGAAGCTTTCTTT.